A single TCR beta chain is shown here with its context. Trimming cost V 6 bases and J 6 bases; bases outside gene matches: 6. Germline-derived CDR1 and CDR2 are ENHRY and SYGVKD. The CDR3 is made up of 16 amino acids. TCRdb's copy holds only in-frame clones and misses some; the assay was immunoSEQ multiplex PCR. The data hold about 2.3 million clones, with over 85% observed a single time. The sample comes from a study of shared clonotypes between healthy human individuals. The investigators split CD4+ cells into a CD45RA+ naive subset and a CD45RA-negative memory subset. This TCR was recovered from a man in his late teens or twenties in good health. Some clones in this sample may be carry-over from other donors' samples. The chain links TRBV10-3 to TRBJ2-1; 15 bases line up with TRBD2. The material sequenced was naive CD4+ T cells from PBMCs. Subset of the sample: CD45RA+ positively selected. CDR3 nucleotides: TGTGCCATCAGGGGGACTAGCGGGAGGAGGATCAATGAGCAGTTCTTC. Translation gives CAIRGTSGRRINEQFF.